This T cell receptor beta chain appears in the sequencing data of a study of blood T cell repertoires in COVID-19. Method: immunoSEQ multiplex PCR; TCRdb's copy keeps in-frame clones and lacks some. The repertoire has some 120,000 clones, approximately 71% of them found once; the top ten carry roughly 2%. Germline lookup yields CDR1 GTSNPN and CDR2 SVGIG (reference sequence). V was clipped by 1 base and J by 5 bases, with 15 bases between them. The CDR3 is 15 amino acids. Sequencing input: peripheral blood. The receptor's source is a woman in her seventies with acute or convalescent COVID-19. The chain uses TRBV30 and TRBJ2-1; D may be TRBD2 (5 bases). The CDR3 DNA follows: TGTGCCTGGAGTGGAGACTACACAAGCAACAATGAGCAGTTCTTC. Its protein is CAWSGDYTSNNEQFF.